This T cell receptor (beta chain) was obtained from a study of blood T cell repertoires in COVID-19. About the research overall: The samples span acute and convalescent COVID-19 from the United States, Italy and Spain. T cells, B-cell-depleted T cells, or PBMCs provided the cDNA or gDNA that served as material.

Original data processing: Nucleated cell number was recorded as an estimate derived from reference gene primer amplification. Some clones are missing from TCRdb's copy, which holds only in-frame ones; the method was immunoSEQ multiplex PCR. V and J calls and clone size are copied from that table; D and trimming were computed from the DNA. The sample carries roughly 100,000 clones, about nine tenths recorded once. The V end was cut by 0 bases, the J end by 8 bases, with 14 bases between. The CDR3 loop spans 15 amino acids. Germline V CDR1 and CDR2: SGHDN, FVKESK. The TCR comes from a man between 50 and 59 years old with acute or convalescent COVID-19. This chain uses TRBV14 with TRBJ2-1, with a tentative D call TRBD2 (6 bases). Specimen: peripheral blood. Here the CDR3 DNA reads TGTGCCAGCAGCCAAGAGGGGCGGGGAAGGCATGAGCAGTTCTTC. As protein: CASSQEGRGRHEQFF.